This T cell receptor (beta chain) originates from a study of early T cells in non-severe SARS-CoV-2 infection. As for the study in general: Sequencing of unsorted whole blood was done on bulk RNA, leaving chains unpaired.

This clonotype has just a few counts. CDR3 size: 15 residues. Germline assignment: CDR1 SGDLS and CDR2 YYNGEE. After removal of 4 bases from V and 15 bases from J, the junction contained 18 bases not matched to a gene. TCRdb redid the calling of the 5' RACE reads with MiXCR, one entry per CDR3 protein. The sample records about 52,000 distinct CDR3 sequences, 11% being singletons. Sequencing input: whole blood. The chain uses TRBV9 and TRBJ2-1; 8 bases map to TRBD2. The sequence was collected from an adult who was a healthcare worker with PCR-confirmed SARS-CoV-2 infection or an uninfected control (not recorded which). The CDR3 loop is CASSPMAGGSDPLFF. CDR3 coding DNA: TGTGCCAGCAGCCCCATGGCGGGGGGTTCTGATCCTCTGTTCTTC.